The 12 T cell receptor beta chains presented below share a single source sample, sequenced in a study of blood T cells in healthy people across ages. A second PCR of about 7 to 12 cycles used a sample-barcoded 5' primer and a J-beta primer mix. From the 5' RACE reads, TCRdb called clonotypes with MiXCR, one entry per CDR3 protein. The sample includes fewer than 800,000 distinct CDR3 sequences, just under 25% seen only once; the top ten take more than 8%. The sample also formed part of further work on T cells of mothers and their children.

The sequencing sample was made of blood. The receptor set was obtained from a boy aged 10-17 years in good health.

This clonotype was detected a few times. This sequence joins TRBV3-1 and TRBJ2-7, with 7 bases lining up with TRBD2. This CDR3 has 13 amino acids. From germline, CDR1 is LGHDT and CDR2 YNNKEL (reference sequence). Germline trimming cut 7 bases from V and 0 bases from J; bases unmatched to any gene: 3. DNA of the CDR3: TGTGCCAGCACGCGGGGGAGCTCCTACGAGCAGTACTTC. It codes for CASTRGSSYEQYF.

This clonotype was found a few times. The chain is built from TRBV27 and TRBJ2-5; 9 nucleotides match TRBD2. V lost 5 bases and J lost 5; bases outside the gene matches: 15. The CDR3 spans 17 residues. In germline, CDR1 is MNHEY, CDR2 SMNVEV (reference sequence). This CDR3 is CASSPIAGAYTGETQYF. The CDR3, as DNA: TGTGCCAGCAGTCCCATAGCGGGAGCCTACACGGGGGAGACCCAGTACTTC.

The sample holds many counts of this clonotype. The chain recombines TRBV9 with TRBJ2-5; D is undetermined. V shed 5 bases and J shed 4 bases, with 9 bases lying between them. The germline gives CDR1 SGDLS, CDR2 YYNGEE. CDR3 length equals 12 residues. CDR3 bases: TGTGCCAGCAGTGTGGGATCAGAGACCCAGTACTTC. Its protein product is CASSVGSETQYF.

V and J are TRBV2 and TRBJ2-4; 8 positions agree with TRBD1. The germline V gene has CDR1 SNHLY and CDR2 FYNNEI. The CDR3 is 13 residues long. V was pared by 7 bases and J by 9 bases, with 8 bases of the junction left unmatched. The CDR3 bases are TGTGCCAGCACTCGCGGACAGGGAGGCATTCAGTACTTC. Its protein is CASTRGQGGIQYF.

The V gene is TRBV5-1, the J gene TRBJ2-2, with 8 nucleotides matching TRBD1. Germline CDR1 and CDR2: SGHRS and YFSETQ. Trimming took 0 bases from V and 1 from J; bases not matched to a gene: 2. This CDR3 has 16 amino acids. CDR3 sequence reads: CASSLDGTGNTGELFF. Here the CDR3 DNA reads TGCGCCAGCAGCTTGGATGGGACAGGGAACACCGGGGAGCTGTTTTTT.

The rearrangement uses TRBV7-3 and TRBJ2-5; 7 nucleotides agree with TRBD1. The CDR3 is 15 amino acids. Germline trimming cut 5 bases from V and 5 bases from J; bases unmatched to any gene: 11. Per germline, CDR1 SGHTA and CDR2 FQGTGA. Here the CDR3 DNA reads TGTGCCAGCAGCCCTACAGGGGCAGGTGACGAGACCCAGTACTTC. Encoded protein: CASSPTGAGDETQYF.

As concerns this clonotype: One end of the junction fails to match germline, which may point to a read error. V and J are TRBV5-6 and TRBJ2-5, with a possible D match to TRBD2 (7 bases). The CDR3 runs to 12 residues. Per the germline V gene, CDR1 is SGHDT and CDR2 is YYEEEE. The CDR3 is CASSLAGGRRFF. The CDR3 DNA follows: TGTGCCAGCAGCTTGGCGGGGGGCCGGCGGTTCTTC. Filled out from reference TRBV5-6 and TRBJ2-5, the complete variable domain reads DAGVTQSPTHLIKTRGQQVTLRCSPKSGHDTVSWYQQALGQGPQFIFQYYEEEERQRGNFPDRFSGHQFPNYSSELNVNALLLGDSALYLCASSLAGGRRFFGPGTRLLVL.

The V gene is TRBV7-6, the J gene TRBJ2-5, with 7 bases fitting TRBD2. Matching the DNA end better, TRBJ2-7 makes the J call doubtful. Germline V gene data show CDR1 as SGHVS and CDR2 as FNYEAQ. The CDR3 is 15 amino acids. The CDR3, as DNA: TGTGCCAGCAGCTTAGAGGACACGGGAGGCTACGAGCAGTACTTC. Translated: CASSLEDTGGYEQYF.

This clonotype turned up a few times. This chain links TRBV20-1 with TRBJ2-7, with 11 bases aligning to TRBD2. Germline V gene lookup returns CDR1 DFQATT and CDR2 SNEGSKA (reference sequence). Germline trimming cut 8 bases from V and 3 bases from J; bases unmatched to any gene: 6. There are 13 residues in the CDR3. The CDR3 nucleotides read TGCAGTACCGGACTAGCGGGTGACTACGAGCAGTACTTC. This sequence encodes CSTGLAGDYEQYF.

The chain recombines TRBV20-1 with TRBJ1-2; D ambiguous. Germline V gene lookup returns CDR1 DFQATT and CDR2 SNEGSKA (reference sequence). V was pared by 3 bases and J by 7 bases, with 12 bases between. The CDR3 sequence is 12 residues long. The CDR3, as DNA: TGCAGTGCTAGGGGTGGCCTAGGTGGCTACACCTTC. It encodes CSARGGLGGYTF.

This clonotype was observed a few times. CDR3 loop: CASSLIGTGRHEQYF. The CDR3 DNA reads TGTGCCAGCAGCTTGATAGGGACAGGTCGGCACGAGCAGTACTTC. V usage is TRBV5-6 and J usage is TRBJ2-7, with 8 bases identical to TRBD1. Germline CDR1 is SGHDT and CDR2 is YYEEEE. V gave up 1 base and J gave up 5 bases; unmatched junction bases: 8. This CDR3 region has 15 residues.

This chain connects TRBV28 to TRBJ2-1; 7 bases align to TRBD1. Germline lookup yields CDR1 MDHEN and CDR2 SYDVKM. V dropped 1 base and J dropped 3; count of bases not matched to a gene: 9. There are 17 residues in the CDR3. In DNA, the CDR3 is TGTGCCAGCAGTTTATCCAAAGACAGGGTCCTCTACAATGAGCAGTTCTTC. Its translation is CASSLSKDRVLYNEQFF.